Sequencing of this T cell receptor beta chain was carried out in a study of T cell responses to AZD1222 COVID-19 vaccine. Study-level findings and limits: Mostly white British, mostly female donors; authors suggested clonal diversity may be underestimated. Repertoire sampling occurred only after the peak T cell response. After two AZD1222 doses, spike-specific TCR breadth and depth rose versus day 0.

Concerning this clone itself: Its antigen is currently unknown.

V dropped 6 bases and J dropped 5; count of bases not matched to a gene: 9. The germline CDR1 and CDR2 sequences are SGHTA and FQGNSA. The CDR3 runs to 15 residues. Profiling relied on immunoSEQ multiplex PCR, and the TCRdb table lists in-frame clones only, not all of them. The repertoire has some 150,000 clones, approximately 90% of them found once; the top ten carry approximately 1.6%. This sample comprised peripheral blood, obtained on day 0 of AZD1222 vaccination. This chain connects TRBV7-2 to TRBJ2-3, with 9 bases aligning to TRBD2. This receptor was identified in an adult in good health. CDR3 coding DNA: TGTGCCAGCAGATGGACTAGCGCTAGCGTAGATACGCAGTATTTT. It specifies CASRWTSASVDTQYF.